The rows below give T cell receptor beta chains drawn from one sample of a study of neoadjuvant anti-PD-1 for oral cavity cancer. TCRdb's copy holds only in-frame clones and misses some; the assay was immunoSEQ multiplex PCR. The sample holds roughly 12,000 clones, over 50% seen once. Sequenced here: tumor tissue, sampled before nivolumab (anti-PD-1) treatment. These receptors came from a person between 35 and 79 years old with oral cavity squamous cell carcinoma. Both conserved end residues are part of each CDR3. The D gene is left open where the match is weak. The size field is filled for only some rows; it gives once, few, many or a size class.

V gene	clone size	CDR3 length	J gene	D gene	CDR3 DNA	CDR3 protein
TRBV19	few	18	TRBJ1-1	NA	TGTGCCAGTAGTATAGATTTGGGGTCAGGCGCCTTGAACACTGAAGCTTTCTTT	CASSIDLGSGALNTEAFF
TRBV10-3	NA	16	TRBJ2-3	NA	TGTGCCATCAGTGAAAGGGTGGGGGCTAGCACAGATACGCAGTATTTT	CAISERVGASTDTQYF
TRBV7-8	NA	15	TRBJ1-3	NA	TGTGCCAGCAGCGGAGGGACCCAAGTTCGAAACACCATATATTTT	CASSGGTQVRNTIYF
TRBV5-6	NA	18	TRBJ2-7	TRBD1	TGTGCCAGCAGCTTGGCCGGGACAGGGAGGCGCTGGTCCTACGAGCAGTACTTC	CASSLAGTGRRWSYEQYF
TRBV6-4	NA	14	TRBJ2-7	NA	TGTGCCAGCAGTCCCTCGGCAGGACCTTACGAGCAGTACTTC	CASSPSAGPYEQYF
TRBV9	NA	15	TRBJ1-4	NA	TGTGCCAGCAGCGTAGGAGGGGGGTTGAGCGAAAAACTGTTTTTT	CASSVGGGLSEKLFF
TRBV28	medium-sized	15	TRBJ2-5	NA	TGTGCCAGCACTAGGGCACAATTAGTCCAAGAGACCCAGTACTTC	CASTRAQLVQETQYF
TRBV9	NA	16	TRBJ2-7	NA	TGTGCCAGCAGCCAAGGGGGGACTTTGGGGACGGCCGAGCAGTACTTC	CASSQGGTLGTAEQYF
TRBV10-2	NA	17	TRBJ2-3	TRBD2	TGCGCCAGCAGTGAGAGTAGCGGGGGGATTAGCACAGATACGCAGTATTTT	CASSESSGGISTDTQYF
TRBV10-3	NA	17	TRBJ2-3	TRBD2	TGTGCCATCAGTGATGGGTCTAGCGGAGGGATCACAGATACGCAGTATTTT	CAISDGSSGGITDTQYF
TRBV6-6	NA	14	TRBJ2-1	NA	TGTGCCAGCAGTTACACCCCCCCCTCCAATGAGCAGTTCTTC	CASSYTPPSNEQFF
TRBV7-6	NA	16	TRBJ2-7	NA	TGTGCCAGCAGCTTAGGAAGGCTGGGGGCGCAGGGCGAGCAGTACTTC	CASSLGRLGAQGEQYF
TRBV14	few	13	TRBJ2-7	NA	TGTGCCAGCAGCAAACAGGATATCCACGAGCAGTACTTC	CASSKQDIHEQYF
TRBV5-1	NA	14	TRBJ2-1	NA	TGCGCCAGCAGCTCCTCGGACAGCTACAATGAGCAGTTCTTC	CASSSSDSYNEQFF
TRBV5-6	NA	13	TRBJ1-5	TRBD1	TGTGCCAGCAGCTCGGACAGGGGAGGGCCCCAGCATTTT	CASSSDRGGPQHF
TRBV5-1	NA	14	TRBJ2-5	TRBD2	TGCGCCAGCAGCCTACTAGCGGACCAAGAGACCCAGTACTTC	CASSLLADQETQYF
TRBV28	few	16	TRBJ1-3	NA	TGTGCCAGCAGTTCTGCGTCTTCACGCGCTGGAAACACCATATATTTT	CASSSASSRAGNTIYF
TRBV5-5	few	15	TRBJ2-5	TRBD2	TGTGCCAGCAGCTTGGGGACTAGCCTCGGGGAGACCCAGTACTTC	CASSLGTSLGETQYF
TRBV29-1	few	12	TRBJ2-2	NA	TGCAGCGTTGGCGGGGACGCCGGGGAGCTGTTTTTT	CSVGGDAGELFF
TRBV19	NA	13	TRBJ2-7	NA	TGTGCCAGTAGTGCGGGGATCGGCTACGAGCAGTACTTC	CASSAGIGYEQYF
TRBV18	NA	15	TRBJ1-1	TRBD1	TGTGCCAGCGGCGAGACAGGGTACGAGAGCACTGAAGCTTTCTTT	CASGETGYESTEAFF
TRBV4-2	NA	17	TRBJ1-2	NA	TGTGCCAGCAGCCCCGGGACGGCACCTTTTAATAACTATGGCTACACCTTC	CASSPGTAPFNNYGYTF
TRBV10-3	NA	16	TRBJ2-6	NA	TGTGCCATCACCTCGGACACCTACTCTGGGGCCAACGTCCTGACTTTC	CAITSDTYSGANVLTF
TRBV19	NA	15	TRBJ1-3	NA	TGTGCCAGTAGTGAAGGACAGAGCTCTGGAAACACCATATATTTT	CASSEGQSSGNTIYF